This T cell receptor (beta chain) was recovered during a study of T-cell memory formation after mild COVID-19. CDR3 length: 14 residues. V was cut by 8 bases and J by 0 bases, with 13 bases left in between. UMIs and sample barcodes were carried by the TCR alpha and TCR beta cDNA libraries that 5'RACE produced using constant-segment primers. TCRdb processed the 5' RACE reads anew with MiXCR; each CDR3 protein has one entry. The data show nearly 40,000 distinct CDR3 sequences, over 5% seen once. The study's findings and limits: Whereas later expanders leaned CD4+, clones contracting day 15 to 85 showed a balanced CD4/CD8 makeup.

This clonotype was seen a handful of times. The antigen is not known. Source material: PBMCs or a T cell subset sorted from them (not recorded which). The rearrangement links TRBV12-3 or TRBV12-4 to TRBJ1-2; tentatively, D is TRBD1 (5 bases). The clonotype comes from an adult who had mild COVID-19 (a few samples of this study predate the infection). Cell type and time point are not known. The CDR3, as DNA: TGTGCCAGCCAGGGTGTGGGGTCTAACTATGGCTACACCTTC. Translating it yields CASQGVGSNYGYTF.